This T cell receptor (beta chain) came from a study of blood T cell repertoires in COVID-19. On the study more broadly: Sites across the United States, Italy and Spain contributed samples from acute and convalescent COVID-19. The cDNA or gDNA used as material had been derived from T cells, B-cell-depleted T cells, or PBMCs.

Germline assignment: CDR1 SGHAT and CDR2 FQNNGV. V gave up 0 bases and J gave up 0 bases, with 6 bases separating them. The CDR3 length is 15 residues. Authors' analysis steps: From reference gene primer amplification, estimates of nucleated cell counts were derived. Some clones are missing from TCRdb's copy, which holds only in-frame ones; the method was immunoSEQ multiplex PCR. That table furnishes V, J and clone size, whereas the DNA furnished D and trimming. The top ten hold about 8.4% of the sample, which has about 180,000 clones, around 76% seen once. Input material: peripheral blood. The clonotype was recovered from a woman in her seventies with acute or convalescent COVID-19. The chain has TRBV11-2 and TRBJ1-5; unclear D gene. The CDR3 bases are TGTGCCAGCAGCTTAGATGGCCTTAGCAATCAGCCCCAGCATTTT. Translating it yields CASSLDGLSNQPQHF.